Below, 27 T cell receptor beta chains from the same sample are listed, as sequenced in a study of blood T cell repertoires in COVID-19. The method was immunoSEQ multiplex PCR; TCRdb's version includes in-frame clones alone and lacks a portion of them. The sample records some 150,000 clones, 86% being singletons. The specimen was peripheral blood. These receptor sequences come from a woman older than 75 in a cohort sampled during active or convalescent COVID-19.

The gene calls are TRBV5-1 and TRBJ2-5; the match to TRBD2 covers 8 bases. CDR1 SGHRS and CDR2 YFSETQ come from the germline V gene. V gave up 7 bases and J gave up 4 bases; unmatched junction bases: 6. CDR3 size: 13 residues. The CDR3 DNA is TGCGCCAGCTCTGCGGGGGGTCGAGAGACCCAGTACTTC. Its protein product is CASSAGGRETQYF. Full variable domain (missing parts from reference TRBV5-1 and TRBJ2-5): KAGVTQTPRYLIKTRGQQVTLSCSPISGHRSVSWYQQTPGQGLQFLFEYFSETQRNKGNFPGRFSGRQFSNSRSEMNVSTLELGDSALYLCASSAGGRETQYFGPGTRLLVL.

This clone was recorded once. This chain joins TRBV6-2 or TRBV6-3 and TRBJ1-1, with TRBD1 matching 8 bases. CDR1 MNHEY and CDR2 SVGEGT come from the germline V gene. The CDR3 length is 14 residues. Trimming took 5 bases from V and 1 from J; bases not matched to a gene: 3. The CDR3 sequence: CASSRGTGNTEAFF. The CDR3 nucleotides read TGTGCCAGCAGTCGGGGGACAGGGAACACTGAAGCTTTCTTT.

This clone was seen a few times. This sequence joins TRBV28 and TRBJ1-2, with D possibly being TRBD1 (5 bases). This CDR3 is 14 amino acids long. Germline CDR1 reads MDHEN; CDR2 reads SYDVKM. V lost 4 bases and J lost 8, with 17 bases in between. The CDR3 spells CASSSGQIGRGYTF. CDR3 sequence (DNA): TGTGCCAGCAGTTCTGGACAAATCGGTCGGGGCTACACCTTC.

The rearrangement links TRBV11-2 to TRBJ1-2, with 7 positions matching TRBD1. This CDR3 region has 15 residues. CDR1 and CDR2 (germline): SGHAT, FQNNGV. V was pared by 0 bases and J by 0 bases, with 1 base of the junction left unmatched. CDR3 DNA sequence: TGTGCCAGCAGCTTAGAAGGGACAGCTAACTATGGCTACACCTTC. This encodes CASSLEGTANYGYTF.

The J gene is TRBJ2-1, the V gene TRBV9; possible D gene TRBD2, 6 bases. With 3 bases removed from V and 2 bases from J, the gap between germline ends came to 12 bases. The CDR3 is 15 residues long. CDR1 is SGDLS, CDR2 YYNGEE, per germline. The CDR3 nucleotides are TGTGCCAGCAGCGCAAGCGGGTTAGCCTACAATGAGCAGTTCTTC. It translates to CASSASGLAYNEQFF. Filled out from reference TRBV9 and TRBJ2-1, the complete variable domain reads DSGVTQTPKHLITATGQRVTLRCSPRSGDLSVYWYQQSLDQGLQFLIQYYNGEERAKGNILERFSAQQFPDLHSELNLSSLELGDSALYFCASSASGLAYNEQFFGPGTRLTVL.

V is TRBV2 and J is TRBJ2-7; D remains unclear. From germline, CDR1 is SNHLY and CDR2 FYNNEI. Trimming cost V 1 base and J 2 bases, with 6 bases left between them. CDR3 length equals 13 residues. The CDR3 DNA reads as TGTGCCAGCAGTGAAGATGAGCCCTACGAGCAGTACGTC. Its translation: CASSEDEPYEQYV.

The rearrangement uses TRBV20-1 and TRBJ2-3; D is unclear. The V gene lost 3 bases and the J gene lost 6 bases, with 4 bases spanning the gap. The CDR3 contains 10 residues. Germline CDR1 DFQATT, CDR2 SNEGSKA (reference sequence). The CDR3 nucleotides are TGCAGTGCTAGTCCGGATACGCAGTATTTT. It is translated as CSASPDTQYF.

This chain links TRBV6-5 with TRBJ1-2; TRBD1 agrees at 10 bases. The CDR3 length is 16 residues. V lost 2 bases to trimming and J lost 6 bases; unmatched junction nucleotides: 9. Germline V gene sequence: CDR1 MNHEY, CDR2 SVGAGI. DNA for the CDR3: TGTGCCAGCAGTTACGGGACAGGGGATTTTATGGATGGCTACACCTTC. The encoded protein is CASSYGTGDFMDGYTF.

V and J are TRBV3-1 (or the pseudogene TRBV3-2) and TRBJ2-7; D not resolved. This CDR3 comprises 14 residues. In germline, CDR1 is LGHDT, CDR2 YNNKEL (reference sequence). The germline V and J ends were trimmed by 2 bases and 6 bases, with 14 bases remaining between them. The CDR3 loop is CASSQFPSSGEQYF. CDR3 DNA: TGTGCCAGCAGCCAATTCCCTAGTTCCGGCGAGCAGTACTTC.

The V call is TRBV19, the J call TRBJ1-2; 8 nucleotides align to TRBD1. Unmatched junction bases numbered 10, after V lost 7 bases and J lost 3 bases. The germline V gene has CDR1 LNHDA and CDR2 SQIVND (reference sequence). The CDR3 loop spans 15 amino acids. CDR3 residues: CASTFPSGQDYGYTF. In DNA, the CDR3 is TGTGCCAGTACCTTCCCCTCGGGACAGGACTATGGCTACACCTTC.

This chain joins TRBV11-3 and TRBJ2-2; D gene uncertain. This CDR3 region has 14 residues. Germline V gene sequence: CDR1 SGHNT, CDR2 YENEEA. Trimming took off 0 bases at V and 6 bases at J, with 8 bases between the two ends. DNA of the CDR3: TGTGCCAGCAGCTTAGATGCGGAAGCCGGGGAGCTGTTTTTT. Translated, it gives CASSLDAEAGELFF.

This chain joins TRBV15 and TRBJ2-2, with 9 bases aligning to TRBD1. Losses at the gene ends were 1 base for V and 0 bases for J; bases not matched to a gene: 0. Per germline, CDR1 LNHNV and CDR2 YYDKDF (reference sequence). This CDR3 is 16 amino acids long. The CDR3 is CATSRGQGANTGELFF. In nucleotides, the CDR3 is TGTGCCACCAGCAGAGGACAGGGGGCGAACACCGGGGAGCTGTTTTTT.

The chain combines TRBV19 with TRBJ1-5; the D is unclear. Trimming removed 6 bases from V and 4 bases from J, with 10 bases in between. The CDR3 covers 13 residues. Germline-derived CDR1 and CDR2 are LNHDA and SQIVND (reference sequence). CDR3 residues: CASRSAGNQPQHF. The CDR3 nucleotides read TGTGCCAGTAGAAGCGCGGGGAATCAGCCCCAGCATTTT.

The chain links TRBV30 to TRBJ1-2; TRBD1 might be the D (6 bases). Germline V gene data show CDR1 as GTSNPN and CDR2 as SVGIG (reference sequence). The CDR3 extends over 15 amino acids. Trimming shortened V by 5 bases and J by 0 bases, and 16 bases separated the two germline ends. CDR3 sequence: CAWVETGLANYGYTF. CDR3 nucleotide sequence: TGTGCCTGGGTTGAAACAGGGTTAGCTAACTATGGCTACACCTTC.

This chain joins TRBV3-1 (or the pseudogene TRBV3-2) and TRBJ1-2, with 8 positions matching TRBD1. This CDR3 has 14 amino acids. Germline-derived CDR1 and CDR2 are LGHDT and YNNKEL (reference sequence). J lost 6 bases, V lost 0 bases, and 3 bases had no gene match. The CDR3 DNA reads TGTGCCAGCAGCCAAGATTGGACAGGGAATGGCTACACCTTC. It specifies CASSQDWTGNGYTF.

Points on this clone: Different DNA sequences within this sample yield the same CDR3. V gene TRBV28 combines with J gene TRBJ1-2; D is perhaps TRBD1 (5 bases). V gave up 2 bases and J gave up 5 bases, with 6 bases separating them. This CDR3 region has 12 residues. Germline loops: CDR1 MDHEN, CDR2 SYDVKM. CDR3 amino acids: CASSLKGYGYTF. CDR3 nucleotides: TGTGCCAGCAGTTTAAAGGGGTATGGCTACACCTTC.

This sequence joins TRBV7-9 and TRBJ2-5; D not resolved. Per the germline V gene, CDR1 is SEHNR and CDR2 is FQNEAQ (reference sequence). With 5 bases removed from V and 5 bases from J, the gap between germline ends came to 12 bases. The CDR3 extends over 13 amino acids. The CDR3 spells CASSPIFEETQYF. CDR3 nucleotide sequence: TGTGCCAGCAGCCCGATCTTTGAGGAGACCCAGTACTTC.

The chain joins TRBV19 to TRBJ2-5; the match to TRBD2 covers 13 bases. Trimming took 4 bases from V and 2 from J; bases not matched to a gene: 1. CDR3 length: 15 residues. CDR1 and CDR2 from the germline V gene are LNHDA and SQIVND (reference sequence). CDR3: CASSRLAGGQETQYF. Written as DNA, the CDR3 is TGTGCCAGTAGTAGACTAGCGGGGGGACAAGAGACCCAGTACTTC.

The J gene is TRBJ1-5, the V gene TRBV11-2; D gene uncertain. V lost 0 bases and J lost 7, with 13 bases in between. Per the germline V gene, CDR1 is SGHAT and CDR2 is FQNNGV. The CDR3 sequence is 15 residues long. Here the CDR3 reads CASSLEGGIGQPQHF. The CDR3 nucleotides are TGTGCCAGCAGCTTAGAGGGCGGGATAGGCCAGCCCCAGCATTTT.

The chain links TRBV4-1 to TRBJ1-5, with D unresolved. This CDR3 has 15 amino acids. Germline loops: CDR1 MGHRA, CDR2 YSYEKL. V lost 1 base and J 1 base, leaving 8 bases between the germline ends. The CDR3 region has the DNA TGCGCCAGCAGCCAAGTACCCGGGAGCAATCAGCCCCAGCATTTT. Residues: CASSQVPGSNQPQHF.

The chain couples TRBV28 to TRBJ1-4; D is ambiguous. CDR3 length: 12 residues. The V end lost 7 bases, the J end lost 6 bases, and 9 bases lay between the germline ends. Germline CDR1 reads MDHEN; CDR2 reads SYDVKM. CDR3 loop: CASTVSDEKLFF. CDR3 nucleotide sequence: TGTGCCAGCACCGTTAGCGATGAAAAACTGTTTTTT.

The J gene is TRBJ2-7, the V gene TRBV5-6; 7 bases are shared with TRBD2. This CDR3 has 12 amino acids. Germline V gene lookup returns CDR1 SGHDT and CDR2 YYEEEE. Trimming took 3 bases from V and 4 from J; bases not matched to a gene: 1. CDR3 nucleotide sequence: TGTGCCAGCAGCTATAGCGGGTACGAGCAGTACGTC. It codes for CASSYSGYEQYV.

The chain is built from TRBV3-1 (or the pseudogene TRBV3-2) and TRBJ2-7; TRBD1 aligns across 11 bases. The CDR3 covers 15 residues. The V and J ends lost 4 bases and 5 bases, in that order; junction bases with no gene match: 7. Germline CDR1 is LGHDT and CDR2 is YNNKEL (reference sequence). The chain's CDR3 is CASSPIGQGAHEQYF. CDR3 DNA sequence: TGTGCCAGCAGCCCAATAGGACAGGGGGCCCACGAGCAGTACTTC.

J is TRBJ1-3 and V is TRBV11-2; D gene uncertain. The V gene lost 5 bases and the J gene lost 1 base, with 9 bases spanning the gap. The germline gives CDR1 SGHAT, CDR2 FQNNGV. The CDR3 totals 14 residues. DNA for the CDR3: TGTGCCAGCAGCATGACACGGTCTGGAAACACCATATATTTT. The encoded protein is CASSMTRSGNTIYF.

The J gene is TRBJ2-3, the V gene TRBV10-2, with D hard to call. Looked up from germline, CDR1 is WSHSY and CDR2 is SAAADI. The V gene lost 0 bases and the J gene lost 4 bases, with 11 bases spanning the gap. This CDR3 has 15 amino acids. CDR3 DNA sequence: TGCGCCAGCAGTGAGTCGGTCATCGGGTCAGATACGCAGTATTTT. Residues: CASSESVIGSDTQYF.

This clone was counted a few times. This rearrangement joins TRBV4-1 to TRBJ2-3; 14 nucleotides agree with TRBD2. V lost 0 bases and J lost 4; bases outside the gene matches: 12. The CDR3 loop spans 20 amino acids. Germline V gene data show CDR1 as MGHRA and CDR2 as YSYEKL. Written as DNA, the CDR3 is TGCGCCAGCAGCCAAGATTCGCGGACTAGCGGGAGGTCCTCCCCAGATACGCAGTATTTT. Translated, it gives CASSQDSRTSGRSSPDTQYF.

The chain is built from TRBV9 and TRBJ2-7; 7 bases agree with TRBD2. The CDR3 loop spans 14 amino acids. Unmatched junction bases numbered 14, after V lost 8 bases and J lost 6 bases. The germline V gene has CDR1 SGDLS and CDR2 YYNGEE. The CDR3 loop reads CASAYLEERGEQYF. The CDR3 region has the DNA TGTGCCAGTGCTTACCTAGAGGAGCGGGGCGAGCAGTACTTC.